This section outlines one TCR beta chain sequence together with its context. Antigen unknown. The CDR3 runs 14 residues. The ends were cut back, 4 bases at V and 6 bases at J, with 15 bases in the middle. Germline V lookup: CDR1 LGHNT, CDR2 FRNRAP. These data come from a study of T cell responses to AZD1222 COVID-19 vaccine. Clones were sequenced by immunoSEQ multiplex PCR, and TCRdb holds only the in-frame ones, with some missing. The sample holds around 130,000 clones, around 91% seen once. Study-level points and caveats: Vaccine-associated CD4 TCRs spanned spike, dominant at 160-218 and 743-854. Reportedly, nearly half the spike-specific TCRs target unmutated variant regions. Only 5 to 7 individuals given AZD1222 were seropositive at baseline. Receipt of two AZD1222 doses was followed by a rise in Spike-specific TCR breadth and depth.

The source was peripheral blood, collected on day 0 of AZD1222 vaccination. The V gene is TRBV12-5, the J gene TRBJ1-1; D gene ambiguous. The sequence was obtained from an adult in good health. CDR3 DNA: TGTGCTAGTGGTTGGGCCCGCCTTGGGGCTGAAGCTTTCTTT. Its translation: CASGWARLGAEAFF.